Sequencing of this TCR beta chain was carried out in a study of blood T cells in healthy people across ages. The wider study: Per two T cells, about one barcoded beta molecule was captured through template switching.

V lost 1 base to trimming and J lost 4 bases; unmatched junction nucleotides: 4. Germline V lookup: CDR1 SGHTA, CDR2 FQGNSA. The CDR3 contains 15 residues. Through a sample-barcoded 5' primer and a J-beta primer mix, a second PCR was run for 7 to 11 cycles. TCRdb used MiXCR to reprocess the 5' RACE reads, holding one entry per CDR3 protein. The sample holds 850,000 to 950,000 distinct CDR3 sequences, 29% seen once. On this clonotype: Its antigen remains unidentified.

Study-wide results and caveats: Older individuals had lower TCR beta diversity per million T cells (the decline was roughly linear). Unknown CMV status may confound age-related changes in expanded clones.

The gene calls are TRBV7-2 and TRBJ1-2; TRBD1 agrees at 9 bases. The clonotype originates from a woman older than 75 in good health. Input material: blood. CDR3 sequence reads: CASSLVPDRGYGYTF. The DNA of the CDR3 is TGTGCCAGCAGCTTAGTCCCGGACAGGGGCTATGGCTACACCTTC.